The 22 T cell receptor beta chains below were found in one sample sequenced in a study of blood T cells in healthy people across ages. PCR was performed a second time for about 6 to 12 cycles using a sample-barcoded 5' primer and a J-beta primer mix. One entry per CDR3 protein, called by TCRdb with MiXCR from the 5' RACE reads. Of some 760,000 distinct CDR3 sequences listed, 20% to 30% are singletons. The data also belong to a second study, concerning T cells of mothers and their children.

The sample taken for sequencing was blood. The receptors originated from a boy under 18 in good health.

The rearrangement joins TRBV7-2 to TRBJ1-4; the D is unclear. The V end was cut by 5 bases, the J end by 4 bases, with 11 bases between. Germline V CDR1 and CDR2: SGHTA, FQGNSA. There are 14 residues in the CDR3. The CDR3: CASSRTGDNEKLFF. For the CDR3, the DNA is TGTGCCAGCAGCCGAACTGGGGATAATGAAAAACTGTTTTTT.

To note about this clonotype: One end of the junction does not line up with germline, which may come from a read error. The rearrangement links TRBV20-1 to TRBJ2-5; D unresolved. The CDR3 runs to 12 residues. Germline CDR1 reads DFQATT; CDR2 reads SNEGSKA (reference sequence). The chain's CDR3 is CSATPRSSFLFF. The DNA for the CDR3 is TGCAGTGCCACGCCCAGGTCGTCGTTTCTGTTCTTC.

This clonotype was seen a few times. An end of the junction does not agree with germline; a read error may underlie this. The V call is TRBV6-5, the J call TRBJ1-1; a possible D gene is TRBD1 (5 bases). Germline assignment: CDR1 MNHEY and CDR2 SVGAGI. The length of the CDR3 is 15 residues. The CDR3 here is CASRAEVGLNTEAFF. CDR3 DNA sequence: TGCGCCAGCAGGGCCGAGGTTGGACTGAACACTGAAGCTTTCTTT.

This chain joins TRBV21-1 and TRBJ2-5; the tabulated D call, TRBD1, remains unverified against the DNA. TRBV21-1 is classified as a pseudogene. The CDR3 spans 13 residues. The CDR3 bases are TGTGCCAGACAGGGACAGGCCCAAGAGACCCAGTACTTC. It yields the protein CARQGQAQETQYF.

This clonotype was counted a single time. This rearrangement joins TRBV7-2 to TRBJ2-7, with D possibly matching TRBD2 (6 bases). This CDR3 is 18 amino acids long. Germline CDR1 SGHTA, CDR2 FQGNSA. Between the trimmed V and J ends, which lost 3 bases and 4 bases, there was a span of 25 bases. The CDR3 DNA is TGTGCCAGCAGCTTTAGTAGGGTATCGGGACTGAGCCCATACGAGCAGTACTTC. It encodes CASSFSRVSGLSPYEQYF.

The rearrangement links TRBV13 to TRBJ2-5; tentatively, D is TRBD2 (6 bases). The CDR3 has 15 residues. The germline V gene has CDR1 PRHDT and CDR2 FYEKMQ (reference sequence). Trimming removed 5 bases from V and 4 bases from J, with 17 bases in between. In nucleotides, the CDR3 is TGTGCCAGCAGCCCAGGGCCATCAGCGGGAGAGACCCAGTACTTC. Residues: CASSPGPSAGETQYF.

The CDR3 DNA is TGTGCCAGTACGGACCCCCTAGCGTCGGAGACCCAGTACTTC. Its protein product is CASTDPLASETQYF. The genes are TRBV27 and TRBJ2-1, with a tentative D call TRBD2 (6 bases). The DNA end favors TRBJ2-5, so the J call may be wrong. The CDR3 runs 14 residues. Germline V gene data show CDR1 as MNHEY and CDR2 as SMNVEV (reference sequence).

This chain uses TRBV14 with TRBJ1-2; maybe TRBD1 (6 bases). Germline CDR1 is SGHDN and CDR2 is FVKESK. This CDR3 region has 14 residues. Trimming took off 4 bases at V and 4 bases at J, with 13 bases between the two ends. CDR3: CASSRVMDSYGYTF. For the CDR3, the DNA is TGTGCCAGCAGCCGTGTAATGGACAGCTATGGCTACACCTTC.

This clonotype was picked up a small number of times. V usage is TRBV28 and J usage is TRBJ2-5; perhaps TRBD1 as D (6 bases). The CDR3 has 14 amino acids. Germline lookup yields CDR1 MDHEN and CDR2 SYDVKM. V was shortened by 6 bases and J by 5 bases, with 16 bases between the two germline ends. CDR3: CASSSRGGGETQYF. The CDR3 DNA follows: TGTGCCAGCAGCTCCAGGGGTGGTGGGGAGACCCAGTACTTC.

This clonotype was counted at least ten times. The chain joins TRBV12-3 or TRBV12-4 to TRBJ2-5; 8 positions agree with TRBD1. The trim removed 6 bases at V and 4 bases at J, leaving 4 bases unmatched. This CDR3 contains 13 residues. The DNA of the CDR3 is TGTGCCAGCAGAACAGGGGGTGGAGAGACCCAGTACTTC. Encoded protein: CASRTGGGETQYF.

A few counts support this clonotype. J is TRBJ1-2 and V is TRBV6-6, with D tentatively TRBD1 (6 bases). The CDR3 length is 12 residues. The V end was cut by 7 bases, the J end by 8 bases, with 14 bases between. Germline-derived CDR1 and CDR2 are MNHNY and SVGAGI (reference sequence). The CDR3: CASISGGLGYTF. The CDR3 nucleotides are TGTGCCAGCATCTCGGGGGGCCTGGGCTACACCTTC.

The sample holds a few counts of this clonotype. The rearrangement joins TRBV2 to TRBJ2-1; the D gene is possibly TRBD2 (7 bases). Looked up from germline, CDR1 is SNHLY and CDR2 is FYNNEI. There are 12 residues in the CDR3. Trimming cost V 0 bases and J 12 bases, with 9 bases left between them. The CDR3 DNA is TGTGCCAGCAGTGAAGCGAGGGGGGGGCAGTTCTTC. It translates to CASSEARGGQFF.

The chain combines TRBV7-9 with TRBJ2-7; no firm D call. The V and J ends lost 1 base and 1 base respectively, with 11 bases between them. There are 15 residues in the CDR3. Germline lookup yields CDR1 SEHNR and CDR2 FQNEAQ (reference sequence). The CDR3 is CASSLVLGPSYEQYF. CDR3 in DNA: TGTGCCAGCAGCTTAGTCCTCGGACCTTCCTACGAGCAGTACTTC.

This clonotype was counted between two and nine times. The V gene is TRBV7-9, the J gene TRBJ2-5; 12 bases match TRBD2. CDR3 length: 15 amino acids. Trimming took 6 bases from V and 5 from J; bases not matched to a gene: 7. Germline V gives CDR1 SEHNR, CDR2 FQNEAQ (reference sequence). The CDR3 coding sequence is TGTGCCAGCAGACCAGGACTAGCGGGATCGGAGACCCAGTACTTC. Protein sequence: CASRPGLAGSETQYF.

This clonotype was recorded at least ten times. This rearrangement joins TRBV29-1 to TRBJ2-3; the D gene is possibly TRBD1 (7 bases). Germline values: CDR1 SQVTM, CDR2 ANQGSEA. This CDR3 is built from 13 residues. V was trimmed by 7 bases and J by 3 bases, leaving 14 bases between them. The CDR3 coding sequence is TGCAGCGCCGGACAGGCGGGGACAGATACGCAGTATTTT. Translating it yields CSAGQAGTDTQYF.

This clonotype has more than one count but fewer than ten. CDR3 bases: TGTGCCAGCAGTTTAGGGGCCAGGTTCTTAAGCGAGCAGTACTTC. Amino acid sequence: CASSLGARFLSEQYF. The chain employs TRBV28 and TRBJ2-5; TRBD1 is a possible D gene (5 bases). The J call is uncertain, as TRBJ2-7 better fits the DNA end. CDR3 length: 15 amino acids. Germline V lookup: CDR1 MDHEN, CDR2 SYDVKM.

This clonotype appeared a few times. One end of the junction varies from germline; a read error may be responsible. The genes are TRBV2 and TRBJ1-1; D is undetermined. CDR3 length: 10 amino acids. Germline V gene lookup returns CDR1 SNHLY and CDR2 FYNNEI. CDR3 protein: CASMNTEAFF. CDR3 sequence (DNA): TGTGCCAGCATGAACACTGAAGCGTTCTTT.

The chain uses TRBV12-3 or TRBV12-4 and TRBJ1-1, with D possibly being TRBD1 (6 bases). CDR3 length: 16 amino acids. V dropped 0 bases and J dropped 5 bases, with 16 bases sitting between them. CDR3 coding DNA: TGTGCCAGCAGTTTAGCGCCCAACAGGGATCGAACTGAAGCTTTCTTT. Its protein is CASSLAPNRDRTEAFF.

This chain connects TRBV5-1 to TRBJ1-1; 8 nucleotides align to TRBD1. J lost 3 bases, V lost 3 bases, and 13 bases had no gene match. CDR1 SGHRS and CDR2 YFSETQ come from the germline V gene. This CDR3 has 17 residues. CDR3 protein: CASSSLGQAGSDTEAFF. The CDR3 nucleotides read TGCGCCAGCAGCTCCTTGGGACAGGCGGGATCGGACACTGAAGCTTTCTTT.

The CDR3: CASSYSHRAPEGYTF. The CDR3 nucleotides read TGTGCCAGCAGTTACTCCCACAGGGCCCCGGAGGGCTACACCTTC. This chain joins TRBV6-5 and TRBJ1-2, with D perhaps matching TRBD1 (6 bases). Germline values: CDR1 MNHEY, CDR2 SVGAGI. V was pared by 0 bases and J by 8 bases, with 16 bases between. CDR3 length: 15 residues.

This clonotype was counted between two and nine times. This chain uses TRBV3-1 with TRBJ2-3, with 8 bases that match TRBD2. Germline V lookup: CDR1 LGHDT, CDR2 YNNKEL (reference sequence). The CDR3 totals 17 residues. J was trimmed by 5 bases and V by 0 bases; bases with no gene match: 10. The CDR3 region has the DNA TGTGCCAGCAGCCAAGATCCCGTGACTAGCGAAGGAGATACGCAGTATTTT. Protein product: CASSQDPVTSEGDTQYF.

The sample holds a few counts of this clonotype. The chain recombines TRBV18 with TRBJ2-5, with 11 positions matching TRBD1. The end of the DNA aligns better with TRBJ2-7, so the J call may be wrong. The CDR3 totals 14 residues. Germline V CDR1 and CDR2: KGHSH, LQKENI. The chain's CDR3 is CASSTDRGLYEQYF. Here the CDR3 DNA reads TGTGCCAGCTCGACGGACAGGGGGCTATACGAGCAGTACTTC.